A single T cell receptor (beta chain) is shown here with its context. V lost 6 bases, J lost 2 bases, and 16 bases lay in between. CDR3 length: 15 amino acids. Germline CDR1 and CDR2: MNHEY and SVGEGT. This entry belongs to a study of blood T cell repertoires in COVID-19. Background on the study: Samples representing acute and convalescent COVID-19 were sourced from the United States, Italy and Spain. PBMCs, B-cell-depleted T cells, or T cells provided the cDNA or gDNA that made up the material.

As originally analysed: Amplification with reference gene primers provided the estimates of nucleated cell counts. The table came from immunoSEQ multiplex PCR; TCRdb's copy has only in-frame clones and leaves some out. That table is the source of V, J and clone size, and D and trimming were worked out from the DNA. Of about 290,000 clones listed, 75% to 90% are singletons. The clonotype was recovered from a woman aged 25 to 39 with active or convalescent COVID-19. The chain uses TRBV6-2 or TRBV6-3 and TRBJ2-5; D possibly corresponds to TRBD1 (5 bases). The sample consisted of peripheral blood. The CDR3 region has the DNA TGTGCCAGCAGCTCCGTCGCCGGACAACAAGAGACCCAGTACTTC. Amino acids: CASSSVAGQQETQYF.